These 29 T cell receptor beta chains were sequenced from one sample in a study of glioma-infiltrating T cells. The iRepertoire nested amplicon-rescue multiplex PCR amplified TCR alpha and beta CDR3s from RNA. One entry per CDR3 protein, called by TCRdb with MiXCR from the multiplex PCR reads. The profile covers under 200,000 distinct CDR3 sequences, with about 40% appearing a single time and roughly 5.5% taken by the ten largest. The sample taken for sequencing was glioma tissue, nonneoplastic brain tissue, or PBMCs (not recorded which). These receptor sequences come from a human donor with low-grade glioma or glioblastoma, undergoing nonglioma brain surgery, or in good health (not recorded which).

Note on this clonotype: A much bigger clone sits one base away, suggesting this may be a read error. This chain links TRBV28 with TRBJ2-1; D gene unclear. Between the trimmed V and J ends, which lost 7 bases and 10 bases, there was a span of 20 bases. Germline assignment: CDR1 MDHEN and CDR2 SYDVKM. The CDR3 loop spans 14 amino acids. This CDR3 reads CASISGPLVGEQFF. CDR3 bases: TGTGCCAGCATATCAGGACCCTTGGTTGGCGAGCAGTTCTTC.

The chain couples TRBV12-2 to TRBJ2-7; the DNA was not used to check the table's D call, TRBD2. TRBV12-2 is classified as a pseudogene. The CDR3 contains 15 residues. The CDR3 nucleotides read TGTGCCAGCTCACCGTTGGGGACTAGCGCCTACGAGCAGTACTTC. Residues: CASSPLGTSAYEQYF.

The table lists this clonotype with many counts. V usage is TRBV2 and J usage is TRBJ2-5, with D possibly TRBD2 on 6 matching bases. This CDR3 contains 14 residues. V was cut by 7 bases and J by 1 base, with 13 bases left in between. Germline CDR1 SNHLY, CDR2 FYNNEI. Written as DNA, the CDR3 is TGTGCCAGCAAAGAGGACTACACCCAAGAGACCCAGTACTTC. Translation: CASKEDYTQETQYF. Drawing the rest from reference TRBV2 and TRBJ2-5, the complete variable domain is EPEVTQTPSHQVTQMGQEVILRCVPISNHLYFYWYRQILGQKVEFLVSFYNNEISEKSEIFDDQFSVERPDGSNFTLKIRSTKLEDSAMYFCASKEDYTQETQYFGPGTRLLVL.

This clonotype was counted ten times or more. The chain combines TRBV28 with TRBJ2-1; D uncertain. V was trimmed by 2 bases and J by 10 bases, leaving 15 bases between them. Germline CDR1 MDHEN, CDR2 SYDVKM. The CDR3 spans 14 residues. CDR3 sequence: CASSLNRHKGEQFF. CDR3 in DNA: TGTGCCAGCAGTTTAAACCGGCACAAAGGGGAGCAGTTCTTC. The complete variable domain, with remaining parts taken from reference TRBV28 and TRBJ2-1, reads DVKVTQSSRYLVKRTGEKVFLECVQDMDHENMFWYRQDPGLGLRLIYFSYDVKMKEKGDIPEGYSVSREKKERFSLILESASTNQTSMYLCASSLNRHKGEQFFGPGTRLTVL.

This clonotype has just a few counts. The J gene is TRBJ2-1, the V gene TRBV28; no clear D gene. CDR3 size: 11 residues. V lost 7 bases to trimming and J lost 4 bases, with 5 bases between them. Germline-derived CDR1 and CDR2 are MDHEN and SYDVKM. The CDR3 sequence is CASMTYNEQFF. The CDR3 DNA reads TGTGCCAGCATGACTTACAATGAGCAGTTCTTC.

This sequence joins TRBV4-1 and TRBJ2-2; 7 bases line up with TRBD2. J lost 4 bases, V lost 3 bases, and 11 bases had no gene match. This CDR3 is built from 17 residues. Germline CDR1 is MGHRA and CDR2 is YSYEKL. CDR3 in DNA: TGCGCCAGCAGCCACCACTCAATGGGAGGGTTCACCGGGGAGCTGTTTTTT. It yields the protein CASSHHSMGGFTGELFF.

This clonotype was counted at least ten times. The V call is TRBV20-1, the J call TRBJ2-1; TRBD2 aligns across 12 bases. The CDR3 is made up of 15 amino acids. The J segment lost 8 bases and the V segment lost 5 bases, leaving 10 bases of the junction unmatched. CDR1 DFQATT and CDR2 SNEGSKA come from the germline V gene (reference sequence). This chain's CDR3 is CSAVPTSGSSHEQFF. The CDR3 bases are TGCAGTGCTGTCCCGACTAGCGGGAGTTCTCATGAGCAGTTCTTC.

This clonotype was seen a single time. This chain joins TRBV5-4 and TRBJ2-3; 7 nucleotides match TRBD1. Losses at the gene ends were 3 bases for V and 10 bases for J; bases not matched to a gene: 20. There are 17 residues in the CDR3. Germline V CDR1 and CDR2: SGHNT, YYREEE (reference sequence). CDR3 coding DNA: TGTGCCAGCAGCTCGGCGGTGGGGACAGCACGGCATTCGGCGCAGTATTTT. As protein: CASSSAVGTARHSAQYF.

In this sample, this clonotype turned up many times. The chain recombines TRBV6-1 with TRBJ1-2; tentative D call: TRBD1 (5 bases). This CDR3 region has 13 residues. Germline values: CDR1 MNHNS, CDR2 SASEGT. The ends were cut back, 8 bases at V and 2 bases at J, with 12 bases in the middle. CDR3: CASASRDNYGYTF. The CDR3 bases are TGTGCCAGCGCATCGCGGGACAACTATGGCTACACCTTC.

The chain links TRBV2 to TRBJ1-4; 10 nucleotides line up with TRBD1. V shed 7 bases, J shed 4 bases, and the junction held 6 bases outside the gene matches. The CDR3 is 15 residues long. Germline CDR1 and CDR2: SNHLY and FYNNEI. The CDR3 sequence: CASTSRTGGNEKLFF. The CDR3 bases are TGTGCCAGCACTTCTAGGACAGGGGGTAATGAAAAACTGTTTTTT.

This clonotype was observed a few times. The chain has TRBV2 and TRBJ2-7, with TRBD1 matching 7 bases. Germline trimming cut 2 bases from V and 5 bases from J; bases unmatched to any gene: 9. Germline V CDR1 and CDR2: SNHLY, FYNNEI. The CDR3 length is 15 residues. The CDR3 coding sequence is TGTGCCAGCAGTGAAAACAGGGGAAATCAAGACGAGCAGTACTTC. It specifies CASSENRGNQDEQYF.

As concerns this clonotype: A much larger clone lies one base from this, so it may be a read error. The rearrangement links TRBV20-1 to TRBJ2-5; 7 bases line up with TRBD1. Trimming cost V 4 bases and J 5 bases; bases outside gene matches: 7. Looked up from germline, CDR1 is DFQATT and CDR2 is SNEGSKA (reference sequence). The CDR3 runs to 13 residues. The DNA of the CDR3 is TGCAGTGCTATGTTACAGGGGTTGGAGACCCAGTACTTC. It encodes CSAMLQGLETQYF.

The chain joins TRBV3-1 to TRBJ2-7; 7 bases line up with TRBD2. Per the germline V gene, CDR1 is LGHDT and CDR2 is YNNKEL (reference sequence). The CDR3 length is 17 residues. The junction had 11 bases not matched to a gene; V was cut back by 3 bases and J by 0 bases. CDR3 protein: CASSQSVPKRDSYEQYF. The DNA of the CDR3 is TGTGCCAGCAGCCAGTCTGTACCCAAGCGGGACTCCTACGAGCAGTACTTC.

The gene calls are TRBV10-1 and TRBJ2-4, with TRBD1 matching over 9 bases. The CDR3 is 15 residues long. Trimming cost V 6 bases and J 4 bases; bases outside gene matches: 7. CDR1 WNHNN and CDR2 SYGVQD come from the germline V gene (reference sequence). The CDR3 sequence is CASSETGTGKNIQYF. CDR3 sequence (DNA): TGCGCCAGCAGCGAGACTGGGACAGGGAAAAACATTCAGTACTTC.

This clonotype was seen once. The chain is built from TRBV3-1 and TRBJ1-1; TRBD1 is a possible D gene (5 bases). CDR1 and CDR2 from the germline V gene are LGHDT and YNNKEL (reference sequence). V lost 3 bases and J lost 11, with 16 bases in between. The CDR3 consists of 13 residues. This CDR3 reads CASSHGTLGPAFF. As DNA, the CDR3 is TGTGCCAGCAGCCATGGGACGCTTGGGCCTGCTTTCTTT.

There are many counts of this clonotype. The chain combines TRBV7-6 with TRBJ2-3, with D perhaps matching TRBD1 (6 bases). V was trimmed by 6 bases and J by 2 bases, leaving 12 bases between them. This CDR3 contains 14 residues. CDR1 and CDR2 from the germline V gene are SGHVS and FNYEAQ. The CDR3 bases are TGTGCCAGCAGGGAAACAGGGACCACAGATACGCAGTATTTT. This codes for CASRETGTTDTQYF.

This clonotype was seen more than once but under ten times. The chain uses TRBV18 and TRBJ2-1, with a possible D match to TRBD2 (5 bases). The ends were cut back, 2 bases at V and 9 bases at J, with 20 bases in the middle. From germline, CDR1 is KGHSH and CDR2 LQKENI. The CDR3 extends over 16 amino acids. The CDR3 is CASSPSGGLKAGEQFF. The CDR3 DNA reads TGTGCCAGCTCACCATCCGGCGGGCTAAAGGCTGGTGAGCAGTTCTTC.

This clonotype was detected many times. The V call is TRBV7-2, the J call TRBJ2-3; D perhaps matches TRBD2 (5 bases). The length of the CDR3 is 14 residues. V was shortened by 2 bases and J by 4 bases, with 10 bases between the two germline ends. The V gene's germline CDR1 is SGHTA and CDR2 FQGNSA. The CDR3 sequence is CASSLWAGPDTQYF. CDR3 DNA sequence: TGTGCCAGCAGCTTATGGGCGGGCCCAGATACGCAGTATTTT.

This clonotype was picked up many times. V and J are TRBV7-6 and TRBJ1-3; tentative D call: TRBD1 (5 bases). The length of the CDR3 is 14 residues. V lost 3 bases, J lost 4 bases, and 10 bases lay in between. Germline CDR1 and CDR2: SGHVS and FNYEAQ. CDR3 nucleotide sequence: TGTGCCAGCAGCTTCGGGACCGCAGGAAACACCATATATTTT. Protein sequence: CASSFGTAGNTIYF.

CDR3 sequence reads: CASSECHRYGYTF. Written as DNA, the CDR3 is TGTGCCAGCAGTGAATGTCATCGCTATGGCTACACCTTC. The gene calls are TRBV6-5 and TRBJ1-2; D unresolved. The CDR3 loop spans 13 amino acids. Germline lookup yields CDR1 MNHEY and CDR2 SVGAGI. The V and J ends lost 5 bases and 4 bases respectively, with 11 bases between them.

CDR3 loop: CSVAEGAGGELFF. CDR3 DNA sequence: TGCAGCGTAGCAGAGGGGGCTGGCGGGGAGCTGTTTTTT. The rearrangement links TRBV29-1 to TRBJ2-2; 7 nucleotides line up with TRBD1. The CDR3 is 13 residues long. CDR1 is SQVTM, CDR2 ANQGSEA, per germline. Trimming took 6 bases from V and 7 from J; bases not matched to a gene: 8.

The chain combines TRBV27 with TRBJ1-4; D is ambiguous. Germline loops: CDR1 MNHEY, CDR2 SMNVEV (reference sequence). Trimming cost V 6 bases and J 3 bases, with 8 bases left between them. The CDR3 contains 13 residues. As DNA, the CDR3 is TGTGCCAGCAGGGGGAGACCTAATGAAAAACTGTTTTTT. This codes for CASRGRPNEKLFF.

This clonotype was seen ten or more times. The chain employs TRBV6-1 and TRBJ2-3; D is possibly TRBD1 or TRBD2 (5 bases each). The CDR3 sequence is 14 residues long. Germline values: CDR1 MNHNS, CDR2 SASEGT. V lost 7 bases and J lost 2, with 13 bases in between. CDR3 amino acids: CASKGRANTDTQYF. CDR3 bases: TGTGCCAGCAAGGGGCGGGCTAACACAGATACGCAGTATTTT.

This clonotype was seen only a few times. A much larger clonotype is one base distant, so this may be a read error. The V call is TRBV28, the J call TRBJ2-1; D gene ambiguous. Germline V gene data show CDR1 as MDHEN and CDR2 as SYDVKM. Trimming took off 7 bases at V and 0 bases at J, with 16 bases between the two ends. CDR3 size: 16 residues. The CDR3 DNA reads TGTGCCAGCATTTCTCCCCCCCGCAGCTCCTACAATGAGCAGTTCTTC. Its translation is CASISPPRSSYNEQFF.

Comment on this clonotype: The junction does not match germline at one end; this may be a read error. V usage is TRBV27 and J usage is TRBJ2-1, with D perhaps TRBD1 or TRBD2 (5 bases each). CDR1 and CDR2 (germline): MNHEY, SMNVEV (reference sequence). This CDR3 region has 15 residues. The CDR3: CASSFGTQSPNEKFF. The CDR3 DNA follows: TGTGCCAGCAGTTTTGGGACCCAATCGCCGAATGAGAAGTTCTTC.

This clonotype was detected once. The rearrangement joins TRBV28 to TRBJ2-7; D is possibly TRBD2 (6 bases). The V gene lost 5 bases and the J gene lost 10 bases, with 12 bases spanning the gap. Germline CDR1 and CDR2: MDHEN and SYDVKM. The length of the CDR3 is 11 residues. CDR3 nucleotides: TGTGCCAGCAGTCACCAGGGACTCCAGTACTTC. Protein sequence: CASSHQGLQYF.

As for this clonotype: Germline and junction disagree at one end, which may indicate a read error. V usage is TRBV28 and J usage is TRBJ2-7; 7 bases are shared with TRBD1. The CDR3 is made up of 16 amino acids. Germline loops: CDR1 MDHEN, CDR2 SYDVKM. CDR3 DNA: TGTGCCAGCAGTTTACACGACAGGGATCGTCGTAACGAGAAGTACTTC. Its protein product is CASSLHDRDRRNEKYF.

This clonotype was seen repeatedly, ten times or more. The CDR3 loop reads CASSLAGAFSTDTQYF. The CDR3 DNA reads as TGTGCCAGCAGCCTAGCAGGTGCGTTTAGCACAGATACGCAGTATTTT. The chain recombines TRBV6-1 with TRBJ2-3, with D possibly matching TRBD2 (5 bases). The length of the CDR3 is 16 residues. Germline assignment: CDR1 MNHNS and CDR2 SASEGT. The V gene lost 6 bases and the J gene lost 0 bases, with 16 bases spanning the gap.

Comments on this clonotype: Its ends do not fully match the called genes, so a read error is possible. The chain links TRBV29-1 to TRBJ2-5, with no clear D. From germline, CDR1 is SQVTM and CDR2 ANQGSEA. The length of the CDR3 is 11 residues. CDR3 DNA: TGCGGCGTCCAGGTGACCGCTACCCAGTACTTC. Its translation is CGVQVTATQYF.